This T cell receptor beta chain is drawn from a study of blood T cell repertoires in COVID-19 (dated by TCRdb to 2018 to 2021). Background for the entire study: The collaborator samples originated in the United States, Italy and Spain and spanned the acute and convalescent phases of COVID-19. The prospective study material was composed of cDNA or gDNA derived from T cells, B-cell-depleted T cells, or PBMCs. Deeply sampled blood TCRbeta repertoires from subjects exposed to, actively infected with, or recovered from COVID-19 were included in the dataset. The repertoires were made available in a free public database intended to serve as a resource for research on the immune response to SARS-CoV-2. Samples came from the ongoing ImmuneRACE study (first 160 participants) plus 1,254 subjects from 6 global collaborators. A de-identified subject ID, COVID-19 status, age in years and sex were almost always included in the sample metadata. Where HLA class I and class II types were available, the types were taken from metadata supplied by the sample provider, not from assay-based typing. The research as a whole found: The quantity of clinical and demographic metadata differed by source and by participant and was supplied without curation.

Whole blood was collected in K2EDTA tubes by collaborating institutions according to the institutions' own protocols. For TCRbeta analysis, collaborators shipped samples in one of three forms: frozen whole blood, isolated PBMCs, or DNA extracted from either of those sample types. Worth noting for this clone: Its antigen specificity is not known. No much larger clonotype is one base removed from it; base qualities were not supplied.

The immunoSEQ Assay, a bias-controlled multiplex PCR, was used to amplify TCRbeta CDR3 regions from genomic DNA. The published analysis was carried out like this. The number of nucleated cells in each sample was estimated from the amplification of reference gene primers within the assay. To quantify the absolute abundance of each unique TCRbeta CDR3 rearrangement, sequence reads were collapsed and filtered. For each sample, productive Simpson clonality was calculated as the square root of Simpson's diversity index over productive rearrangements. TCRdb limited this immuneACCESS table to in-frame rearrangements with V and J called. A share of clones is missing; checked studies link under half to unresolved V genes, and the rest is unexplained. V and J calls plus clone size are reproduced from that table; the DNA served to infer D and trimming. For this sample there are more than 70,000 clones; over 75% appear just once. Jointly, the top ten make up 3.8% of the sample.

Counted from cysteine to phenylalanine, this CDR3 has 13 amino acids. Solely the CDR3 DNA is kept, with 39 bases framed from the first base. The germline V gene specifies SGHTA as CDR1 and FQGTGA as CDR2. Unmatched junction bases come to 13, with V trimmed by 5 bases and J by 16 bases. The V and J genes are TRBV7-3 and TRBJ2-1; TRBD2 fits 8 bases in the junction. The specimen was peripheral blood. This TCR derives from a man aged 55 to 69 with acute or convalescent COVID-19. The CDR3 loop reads CASSPPGGGASFF. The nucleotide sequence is TGTGCCAGCAGCCCCCCGGGAGGGGGGGCCTCCTTCTTC.